The text below deals with one TCR beta chain. This sample was included in a study of CD8 T cells in Susac syndrome. The TEMRA cells underwent FACS enrichment, while the CD8+ and CD4+ T cells underwent negative isolation. The V gene's germline CDR1 is MNHEY and CDR2 SMNVEV (reference sequence). V was cut by 2 bases and J by 3 bases, with 10 bases left in between. The CDR3 is 15 residues long. Reverse transcription of roughly 0.45 to 1 ug RNA was carried out with random hexamers. The CDR3 of TCR beta was amplified by immunoSEQ multiplex PCR across 54 Vbeta and 13 Jbeta. TCRdb independently ran MiXCR on the immunoSEQ multiplex PCR reads; one entry per CDR3 protein. The data hold approximately 200,000 distinct CDR3 sequences, with more than 90% observed a single time.

This chain links TRBV27 with TRBJ2-2, with a possible D match to TRBD1 (6 bases). Sequencing was performed on CD4+ T cells from PBMCs. The clonotype comes from a human donor with multiple sclerosis. The chain's CDR3 is CASSLQGWDTGELFF. The DNA of the CDR3 is TGTGCCAGCAGTTTACAGGGGTGGGACACCGGGGAGCTGTTTTTT.